The present T cell receptor beta chain was sequenced within a study of CD8+CD57+ T cells in acquired aplastic anemia. Study-wide context: CD4+ and CD8+ cells, once sorted, gave DNA averaging approximately 3 ug.

The sequenced patients had an expansion of CD8+CD57+ cells seen by flow cytometry. At the time of blood sampling, patients had not yet received any therapy. Study-wide findings and caveats: The number of CD8+ CDR3 sequences shared by patients and controls was around 30. Patients and controls were not found to differ significantly in CD8+ Simpson's diversity.

Both TCR beta VDJ combination and CDR3 sequence profiling were carried out. Genomic DNA was the template for this profiling. One entry per CDR3 protein, called by TCRdb with MiXCR from the reads. The top ten hold more than 35% of the sample, which has over 150,000 distinct CDR3 sequences, 70% to 80% seen once. As for this clonotype: The antigen remains undetermined.

The sequenced sample consisted of sorted CD4+, CD8+, or CD8+CD57+ T cells (not recorded which) from PBMCs. The clonotype comes from a human donor with aplastic anemia.

As DNA, the CDR3 is TGTGCCAGCAGCTTTAGGGAAAAACTGTTTTTT. Its translation is CASSFREKLFF. The chain carries TRBV7-9 and TRBJ1-4; unclear D gene. Germline V CDR1 and CDR2: SEHNR, FQNEAQ (reference sequence). The CDR3 extends over 11 amino acids. The V gene lost 3 bases and the J gene lost 8 bases, with 4 bases spanning the gap.